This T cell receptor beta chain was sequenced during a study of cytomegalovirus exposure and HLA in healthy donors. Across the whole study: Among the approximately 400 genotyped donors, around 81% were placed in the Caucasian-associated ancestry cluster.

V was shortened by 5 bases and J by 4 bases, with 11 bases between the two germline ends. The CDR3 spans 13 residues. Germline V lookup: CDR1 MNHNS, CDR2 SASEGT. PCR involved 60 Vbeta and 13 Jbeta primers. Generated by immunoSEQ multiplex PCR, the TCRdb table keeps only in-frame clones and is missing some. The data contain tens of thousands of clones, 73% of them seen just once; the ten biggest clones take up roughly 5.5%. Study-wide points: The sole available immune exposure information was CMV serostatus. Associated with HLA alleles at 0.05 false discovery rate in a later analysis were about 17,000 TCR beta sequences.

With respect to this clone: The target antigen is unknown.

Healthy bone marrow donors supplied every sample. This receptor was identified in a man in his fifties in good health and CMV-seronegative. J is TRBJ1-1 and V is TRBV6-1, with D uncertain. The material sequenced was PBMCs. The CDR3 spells CASSQPLATEAFF. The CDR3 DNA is TGTGCCAGCAGTCAACCCCTGGCCACTGAAGCTTTCTTT.